One and the same sample provided the 20 T cell receptor beta chains below, sequenced in a study of T cell responses to AZD1222 COVID-19 vaccine. Data came from immunoSEQ multiplex PCR; TCRdb stores just in-frame clones and leaves some out. In the table there are 130,000 or so clones, 93% of which are singletons. The source material was peripheral blood, sampled on day 0 of AZD1222 vaccination. The origin of the receptors is an adult in good health.

V and J are TRBV18 and TRBJ2-7, with 7 bases fitting TRBD1. Unmatched junction bases numbered 7, after V lost 5 bases and J lost 6 bases. The CDR3 consists of 13 residues. Germline V CDR1 and CDR2: KGHSH, LQKENI. For the CDR3, the DNA is TGTGCCAGCTCATCGACAGGGTTTCGCGAGCAGTACTTC. It specifies CASSSTGFREQYF.

The CDR3, as DNA: TGTGCCAGCAGCCAAGAAAGGCGCCTCTCTGGAAACACCATATATTTT. Amino acids: CASSQERRLSGNTIYF. This chain links TRBV4-2 with TRBJ1-3; no clear D gene. CDR1 is LGHNA and CDR2 is YNFKEQ in the germline V gene. The length of the CDR3 is 16 residues. V was trimmed by 0 bases and J by 0 bases, leaving 9 bases between them.

The gene calls are TRBV6-5 and TRBJ1-1; D might be TRBD1 (5 bases). Germline CDR1 reads MNHEY; CDR2 reads SVGAGI. The CDR3 runs to 13 residues. V was clipped by 7 bases and J by 1 base, with 10 bases between them. For the CDR3, the DNA is TGTGCCAGCATGGCCAGGGAGAACACTGAAGCTTTCTTT. It specifies CASMARENTEAFF.

The V call is TRBV5-5, the J call TRBJ1-3; no firm D call. This CDR3 has 17 amino acids. Between the trimmed V and J ends, which lost 3 bases and 0 bases, there was a span of 16 bases. Germline-derived CDR1 and CDR2 are SGHKS and YYEKEE (reference sequence). CDR3 residues: CASSSEVQPHSGNTIYF. CDR3 coding DNA: TGTGCCAGCAGCTCCGAAGTCCAGCCCCACTCTGGAAACACCATATATTTT.

V is TRBV6-1 and J is TRBJ1-1; 11 nucleotides agree with TRBD1. Trimming at V came to 6 bases and at J to 5 bases, leaving 8 bases not matched to a gene. Germline V CDR1 and CDR2: MNHNS, SASEGT. The length of the CDR3 is 15 residues. This chain's CDR3 is CASSRGQGVDTEAFF. The DNA for the CDR3 is TGTGCCAGCAGCCGGGGACAGGGGGTCGATACTGAAGCTTTCTTT.

This clone has just one count. The rearrangement uses TRBV12-3 or TRBV12-4 and TRBJ1-6, with D perhaps matching TRBD1 (5 bases). Trimming shortened V by 9 bases and J by 8 bases, and 11 bases separated the two germline ends. This CDR3 spans 12 amino acids. CDR3 bases: TGTGCCAGTGGGGGGTTGGATTCACCCCTCCACTTT. This sequence encodes CASGGLDSPLHF.

The V and J genes are TRBV3-1 (or the pseudogene TRBV3-2) and TRBJ2-2; possibly TRBD2 for D (6 bases). The CDR3 extends over 14 amino acids. Germline-derived CDR1 and CDR2 are LGHDT and YNNKEL (reference sequence). The V end was cut by 4 bases, the J end by 2 bases, with 8 bases between. This CDR3 reads CASSPGSNTGELFF. CDR3 DNA sequence: TGTGCCAGCAGCCCCGGGAGTAACACCGGGGAGCTGTTTTTT.

The chain combines TRBV30 with TRBJ2-1; D tentatively reads TRBD1 or TRBD2 (6 bases each). V lost 3 bases, J lost 3 bases, and 12 bases lay in between. This CDR3 spans 14 amino acids. Germline CDR1 and CDR2: GTSNPN and SVGIG (reference sequence). CDR3 nucleotides: TGTGCCTGGAGCGCGGGACAACACTACAATGAGCAGTTCTTC. Its translation is CAWSAGQHYNEQFF.

The V gene is TRBV7-2, the J gene TRBJ1-3, with 10 bases aligning to TRBD1. V trimming: 6 bases; J trimming: 4 bases; junction bases outside the gene matches: 3. Germline V gives CDR1 SGHTA, CDR2 FQGNSA. The CDR3 length is 14 residues. The CDR3 protein is CASSSGQGGNTIYF. The CDR3 bases are TGTGCCAGCAGTTCGGGACAGGGGGGAAACACCATATATTTT.

CDR3 protein: CASRPLRVAKNIQYF. The CDR3 DNA is TGTGCCAGCAGGCCTCTAAGGGTAGCCAAAAACATTCAGTACTTC. The J gene is TRBJ2-4, the V gene TRBV28; D is ambiguous. CDR1 is MDHEN, CDR2 SYDVKM, per germline. Deletions cut 6 bases from V and 0 bases from J, with 12 bases between. This CDR3 is 15 amino acids long.

V gene TRBV9 combines with J gene TRBJ1-1; possible D gene TRBD1, 6 bases. The V and J ends lost 0 bases and 2 bases respectively, with 11 bases between them. CDR1 and CDR2 (germline): SGDLS, YYNGEE. The CDR3 totals 15 residues. CDR3 nucleotides: TGTGCCAGCAGCGTAGACCAGGGGCTTAACACTGAAGCTTTCTTT. Amino acids: CASSVDQGLNTEAFF.

The chain employs TRBV28 and TRBJ1-2, with D perhaps matching TRBD1 (5 bases). The CDR3 has 13 residues. Per germline, CDR1 MDHEN and CDR2 SYDVKM. V was shortened by 7 bases and J by 2 bases, with 11 bases between the two germline ends. CDR3 DNA sequence: TGTGCCAGCATAAGATCAGGGAACTATGGCTACACCTTC. The encoded protein is CASIRSGNYGYTF.

The chain recombines TRBV5-1 with TRBJ1-3; weak D call: TRBD1 (6 bases). CDR3 length: 15 amino acids. Between the trimmed V and J ends, which lost 4 bases and 0 bases, there was a span of 11 bases. Looked up from germline, CDR1 is SGHRS and CDR2 is YFSETQ. The CDR3, as DNA: TGCGCCAGCAGCGATCCGACAGGCTCTGGAAACACCATATATTTT. The encoded protein is CASSDPTGSGNTIYF.

The chain uses TRBV15 and TRBJ1-4; 9 bases are a match to TRBD1. V lost 5 bases to trimming and J lost 4 bases; unmatched junction nucleotides: 5. This CDR3 spans 15 amino acids. Germline CDR1 LNHNV, CDR2 YYDKDF (reference sequence). In DNA, the CDR3 is TGTGCCACCAGCGGACCGGACAGGGGTAATGAAAAACTGTTTTTT. Translation gives CATSGPDRGNEKLFF.

The chain links TRBV27 to TRBJ1-2; TRBD1 matches 9 bases. Per the germline V gene, CDR1 is MNHEY and CDR2 is SMNVEV (reference sequence). V was pared by 6 bases and J by 4 bases, with 3 bases of the junction left unmatched. This CDR3 comprises 13 residues. Here the CDR3 reads CASRGQGAYGYTF. DNA of the CDR3: TGTGCCAGCAGGGGACAGGGCGCCTATGGCTACACCTTC.

The V call is TRBV19, the J call TRBJ1-5, with TRBD1 as a possible D gene (6 bases). The CDR3 runs 18 residues. Germline V gene lookup returns CDR1 LNHDA and CDR2 SQIVND (reference sequence). V was cut by 3 bases and J by 4 bases, with 22 bases left in between. For the CDR3, the DNA is TGTGCCAGTAGTATTTGGACCGGGGGGGTCGGGACAAATCAGCCCCAGCATTTT. Amino acid sequence: CASSIWTGGVGTNQPQHF.

CDR3 coding DNA: TGTGCCAGCAGTGGGGAAGGAAACACCATATATTTT. Protein: CASSGEGNTIYF. The chain carries TRBV12-3 or TRBV12-4 and TRBJ1-3; no clear D gene. The CDR3 has 12 residues. Trimming pared 5 bases from V and 4 bases from J, leaving 6 bases between.

The rearrangement links TRBV25-1 to TRBJ1-2, with 7 bases fitting TRBD1. With V trimmed by 1 base and J by 7 bases, 6 bases remained unmatched. CDR3 length: 14 amino acids. CDR1 is MGHDK, CDR2 SYGVNS, per germline. CDR3 sequence: CASSESQGVGGYTF. The CDR3 nucleotides are TGTGCCAGCAGTGAATCCCAGGGGGTTGGTGGCTACACCTTC.

The chain links TRBV19 to TRBJ1-3; D may be TRBD1 (5 bases). The V gene lost 6 bases and the J gene lost 3 bases, with 15 bases spanning the gap. The germline CDR1 and CDR2 sequences are LNHDA and SQIVND (reference sequence). The CDR3 covers 15 residues. The CDR3 protein is CASRDGAFGGNTIYF. CDR3 coding DNA: TGTGCCAGTAGGGACGGGGCGTTTGGTGGAAACACCATATATTTT.

This clone was detected only once. The chain has TRBV19 and TRBJ1-3, with unresolved D. The ends were cut back, 3 bases at V and 4 bases at J, with 13 bases in the middle. Germline V lookup: CDR1 LNHDA, CDR2 SQIVND (reference sequence). The CDR3 is 15 amino acids. The CDR3: CASSIGILRGNTIYF. The CDR3 nucleotides read TGTGCCAGTAGTATCGGTATCCTCCGGGGAAACACCATATATTTT.